Given below is one T cell receptor beta chain in context. These data originate in a study of blood T cell repertoires in COVID-19. Study in general: Sample material is recorded as cDNA or gDNA derived from T cells, B-cell-depleted T cells, or PBMCs.

Per the original methods: Estimates of nucleated cell counts were drawn from the amplification of reference gene primers. TCRdb keeps only in-frame clones here, not all; method: immunoSEQ multiplex PCR. V and J calls and clone size come straight from that table; D and trimming were deduced from the DNA. Here the sample spans around 210,000 clones, approximately 85% being singletons. Sequencing input: peripheral blood. The receptor was derived from a man in his fifties with COVID-19, enrolled during active disease.

CDR3 coding DNA: TGTGCCAGCAGCTTAATGGGACAGGGGACTGGGGCCAACGTCCTGACTTTC. Encoded protein: CASSLMGQGTGANVLTF. The chain recombines TRBV7-3 with TRBJ2-6; 10 positions agree with TRBD1. V shed 1 base and J 2 bases; nucleotides not matched to a gene: 2. Per germline, CDR1 SGHTA and CDR2 FQGTGA. CDR3 length: 17 residues. Full variable domain (rest looked up from reference TRBV7-3 and TRBJ2-6): GAGVSQTPSNKVTEKGKYVELRCDPISGHTALYWYRQSLGQGPEFLIYFQGTGAADDSGLPNDRFFAVRPEGSVSTLKIQRTERGDSAVYLCASSLMGQGTGANVLTFGAGSRLTVL.